Shown below are 19 T cell receptor beta chains from a single sample sequenced in a study of T cell responses to AZD1222 COVID-19 vaccine. Here immunoSEQ multiplex PCR was the method, and the copy in TCRdb shows in-frame clones only, minus some. The table lists about 98,000 clones, 84% of them singletons. The sequencing used peripheral blood, collected on day 0 of AZD1222 vaccination. Receptors were obtained from an adult in good health.

This clone occurred once. This chain joins TRBV28 and TRBJ2-3, with TRBD1 identical over 7 bases. The CDR3 has 15 residues. Germline V CDR1 and CDR2: MDHEN, SYDVKM. Losses at the gene ends were 0 bases for V and 2 bases for J; bases not matched to a gene: 2. The CDR3 nucleotides are TGTGCCAGCAGTTTATGGACAGGGTTCACAGATACGCAGTATTTT. This sequence encodes CASSLWTGFTDTQYF.

CDR3 protein: CASSQEASGSSGANVLTF. For the CDR3, the DNA is TGCGCCAGCAGCCAAGAGGCTAGCGGGAGCTCTGGGGCCAACGTCCTGACTTTC. The chain couples TRBV4-3 to TRBJ2-6, with 10 bases identical to TRBD2. Unmatched junction bases numbered 2, after V lost 0 bases and J lost 0 bases. This CDR3 is 18 amino acids long. Germline lookup yields CDR1 LGHNA and CDR2 YSLEER.

The V gene is TRBV28, the J gene TRBJ1-5, with a possible D match to TRBD1 (5 bases). V dropped 2 bases and J dropped 6 bases, with 14 bases sitting between them. The germline CDR1 and CDR2 sequences are MDHEN and SYDVKM. The CDR3 loop spans 15 amino acids. The CDR3 spells CASSLGEGSGQPQHF. For the CDR3, the DNA is TGTGCCAGCAGTTTAGGGGAGGGGTCAGGTCAGCCCCAGCATTTT.

The chain combines TRBV20-1 with TRBJ1-1; D gene unclear. The length of the CDR3 is 11 residues. CDR1 is DFQATT and CDR2 is SNEGSKA in the germline V gene (reference sequence). Trimming removed 7 bases at V and 1 base at J, with 7 bases between. Here the CDR3 reads CSGRQNTEAFF. The CDR3 DNA follows: TGCAGTGGGCGCCAGAACACTGAAGCTTTCTTT.

The V call is TRBV7-8, the J call TRBJ1-1, with TRBD1 as a possible D gene (5 bases). This CDR3 spans 11 amino acids. Trimming cost V 5 bases and J 8 bases, with 9 bases left between them. Per germline, CDR1 SGHVS and CDR2 FQNEAQ. The chain's CDR3 is CASSPRDEAFF. CDR3 DNA: TGTGCCAGCAGCCCGCGGGACGAAGCTTTCTTT.

V is TRBV10-3 and J is TRBJ1-4; possibly TRBD1 for D (6 bases). Germline V CDR1 and CDR2: ENHRY, SYGVKD. V lost 2 bases to trimming and J lost 7 bases, with 8 bases between them. The CDR3 consists of 13 residues. The CDR3 coding sequence is TGTGCCATCAGTGAGGGACAGCCTGAAAAACTGTTTTTT. Encoded protein: CAISEGQPEKLFF.

This sequence joins TRBV20-1 and TRBJ2-7, with D possibly called TRBD1 or TRBD2 (5 bases each). The CDR3 consists of 12 residues. V was trimmed by 3 bases and J by 6 bases, leaving 12 bases between them. Germline CDR1 DFQATT, CDR2 SNEGSKA (reference sequence). Here the CDR3 DNA reads TGCAGTGCTAGTTTGAGGGACCGCGAGCAGTACTTC. Translation gives CSASLRDREQYF.

The chain links TRBV5-1 to TRBJ1-2; 7 positions agree with TRBD1. V lost 5 bases, J lost 2 bases, and 6 bases stayed unmatched. The CDR3 covers 14 residues. Germline loops: CDR1 SGHRS, CDR2 YFSETQ. The CDR3 reads CASRSTGLNYGYTF. The DNA for the CDR3 is TGCGCCAGCAGGTCGACAGGGTTGAACTATGGCTACACCTTC.

This chain uses TRBV9 with TRBJ1-6; 9 nucleotides align to TRBD1. The germline V gene encodes CDR1 SGDLS and CDR2 YYNGEE. There are 16 residues in the CDR3. Unmatched junction bases numbered 11, after V lost 7 bases and J lost 6 bases. The CDR3 DNA reads TGTGCCAGCGCACCGGGACAGGGCTACCTTAATTCACCCCTCCACTTT. As protein: CASAPGQGYLNSPLHF.

As DNA, the CDR3 is TGTGCCAGCAGTACAGGGGGTAGGGCTAACTATGGCTACACCTTC. Protein sequence: CASSTGGRANYGYTF. The V gene is TRBV27, the J gene TRBJ1-2, with TRBD1 identical over 8 bases. The length of the CDR3 is 15 residues. V gave up 5 bases and J gave up 0 bases; unmatched junction bases: 5. The germline CDR1 and CDR2 sequences are MNHEY and SMNVEV (reference sequence).

This rearrangement joins TRBV24-1 to TRBJ2-1, with 12 bases aligning to TRBD2. The germline gives CDR1 KGHDR, CDR2 SFDVKD. This CDR3 contains 19 residues. After removal of 2 bases from V and 1 base from J, the junction contained 8 bases not matched to a gene. In DNA, the CDR3 is TGTGCCACCAGTGATTCATCTAGCGGGGGGGCGCGGTCCTACAATGAGCAGTTCTTC. This translates into CATSDSSSGGARSYNEQFF.

The chain couples TRBV24-1 to TRBJ1-2; perhaps TRBD1 as D (5 bases). CDR3 length: 14 residues. In germline, CDR1 is KGHDR, CDR2 SFDVKD. With 6 bases removed from V and 1 base from J, the gap between germline ends came to 11 bases. CDR3: CATSPSDSNYGYTF. Written as DNA, the CDR3 is TGTGCCACCAGTCCTTCAGACAGTAACTATGGCTACACCTTC.

This clone was observed a single time. The chain combines TRBV7-8 with TRBJ2-7, with D unresolved. Trimming removed 1 base from V and 5 bases from J, with 12 bases in between. The length of the CDR3 is 14 residues. From germline, CDR1 is SGHVS and CDR2 FQNEAQ. CDR3 sequence: CASSLGVYSNEQYV. The CDR3 DNA sequence: TGTGCCAGCAGCTTAGGAGTATACTCTAACGAGCAGTACGTC.

This chain uses TRBV2 with TRBJ2-3, with 13 bases lining up with TRBD2. Unmatched junction bases numbered 2, after V lost 8 bases and J lost 0 bases. The length of the CDR3 is 15 residues. Germline assignment: CDR1 SNHLY and CDR2 FYNNEI. As DNA, the CDR3 is TGTGCCAGCGGACTAGCGGGAGCTAGCACAGATACGCAGTATTTT. It encodes CASGLAGASTDTQYF.

The chain carries TRBV5-5 and TRBJ2-7; possible D gene TRBD2, 5 bases. Germline assignment: CDR1 SGHKS and CDR2 YYEKEE (reference sequence). V shed 3 bases and J shed 4 bases, with 14 bases lying between them. This CDR3 has 14 residues. The CDR3 reads CASSSSGLKYEQYF. The CDR3 region has the DNA TGTGCCAGCAGCTCCTCAGGACTGAAGTACGAGCAGTACTTC.

The rearrangement uses TRBV7-9 and TRBJ1-2, with TRBD1 matching 8 bases. This CDR3 region has 15 residues. Trimming removed 6 bases from V and 5 bases from J; junction bases left unmatched: 11. Germline V lookup: CDR1 SEHNR, CDR2 FQNEAQ (reference sequence). The CDR3: CASSIPRDRTYGYTF. CDR3 sequence (DNA): TGTGCCAGCAGTATCCCGCGGGACAGGACGTATGGCTACACCTTC.

The V gene is TRBV5-6, the J gene TRBJ1-3; no clear D gene. CDR3 length: 16 residues. Trimming pared 0 bases from V and 0 bases from J, leaving 10 bases between. Germline assignment: CDR1 SGHDT and CDR2 YYEEEE. CDR3 loop: CASSLGVTFSGNTIYF. The CDR3, as DNA: TGTGCCAGCAGCTTGGGGGTAACCTTCTCTGGAAACACCATATATTTT.

V is TRBV9 and J is TRBJ2-2, with 7 positions matching TRBD1. CDR3 size: 18 residues. Trimming removed 0 bases from V and 6 bases from J; junction bases left unmatched: 14. CDR1 SGDLS and CDR2 YYNGEE come from the germline V gene. The CDR3 is CASSVAPTGADFPGELFF. The CDR3 DNA is TGTGCCAGCAGCGTAGCCCCTACAGGGGCGGATTTTCCCGGGGAGCTGTTTTTT.

This rearrangement joins TRBV7-9 to TRBJ1-1; D gene uncertain. V shed 1 base and J shed 6 bases, with 3 bases lying between them. The germline CDR1 and CDR2 sequences are SEHNR and FQNEAQ (reference sequence). The CDR3 is 11 amino acids. The CDR3 nucleotides are TGTGCCAGCAGCTTAGTAGCTGAAGCTTTCTTT. Protein: CASSLVAEAFF.